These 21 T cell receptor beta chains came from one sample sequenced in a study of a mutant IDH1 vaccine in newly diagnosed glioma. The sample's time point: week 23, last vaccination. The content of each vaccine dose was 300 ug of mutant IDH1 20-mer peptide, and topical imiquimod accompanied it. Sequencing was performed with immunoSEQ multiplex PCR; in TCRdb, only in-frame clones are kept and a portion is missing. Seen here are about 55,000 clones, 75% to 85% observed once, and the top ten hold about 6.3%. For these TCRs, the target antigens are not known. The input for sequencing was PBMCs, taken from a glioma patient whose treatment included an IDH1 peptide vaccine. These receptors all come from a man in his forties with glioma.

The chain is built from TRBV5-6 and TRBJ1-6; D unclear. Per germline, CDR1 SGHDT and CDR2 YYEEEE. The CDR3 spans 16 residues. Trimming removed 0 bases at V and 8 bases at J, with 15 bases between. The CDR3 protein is CASSLASDIYYSPLHF. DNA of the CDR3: TGTGCCAGCAGCTTGGCGTCCGACATTTACTATTCACCCCTCCACTTT.

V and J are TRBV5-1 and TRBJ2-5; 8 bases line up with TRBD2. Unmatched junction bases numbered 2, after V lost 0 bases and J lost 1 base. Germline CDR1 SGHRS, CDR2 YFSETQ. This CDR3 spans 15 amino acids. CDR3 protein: CASSLGTSGQETQYF. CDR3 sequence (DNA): TGCGCCAGCAGCTTGGGAACTAGCGGCCAAGAGACCCAGTACTTC.

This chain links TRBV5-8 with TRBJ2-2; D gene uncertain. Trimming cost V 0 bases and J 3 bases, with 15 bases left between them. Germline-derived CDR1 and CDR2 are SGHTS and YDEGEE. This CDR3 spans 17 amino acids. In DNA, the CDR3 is TGTGCCAGCAGCTTGGAGGAAGACCTGCTATACACCGGGGAGCTGTTTTTT. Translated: CASSLEEDLLYTGELFF. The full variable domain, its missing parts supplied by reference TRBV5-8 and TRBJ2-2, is EAGVTQSPTHLIKTRGQQATLRCSPISGHTSVYWYQQALGLGLQFLLWYDEGEERNRGNFPPRFSGRQFPNYSSELNVNALELEDSALYLCASSLEEDLLYTGELFFGEGSRLTVL.

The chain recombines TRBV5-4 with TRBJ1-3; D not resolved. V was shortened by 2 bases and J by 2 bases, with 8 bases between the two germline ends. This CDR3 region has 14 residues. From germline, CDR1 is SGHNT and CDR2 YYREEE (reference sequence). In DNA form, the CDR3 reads TGTGCCAGCAGCTTTCAGCTGGCTGGAAACACCATATATTTT. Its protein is CASSFQLAGNTIYF.

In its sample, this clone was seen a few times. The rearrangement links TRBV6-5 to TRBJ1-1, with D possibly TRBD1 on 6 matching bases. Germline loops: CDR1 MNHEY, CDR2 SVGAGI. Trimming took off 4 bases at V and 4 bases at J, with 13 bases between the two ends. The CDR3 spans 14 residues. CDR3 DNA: TGTGCCAGCAGTTCCCGGACCAGGGGCACTGAAGCTTTCTTT. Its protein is CASSSRTRGTEAFF.

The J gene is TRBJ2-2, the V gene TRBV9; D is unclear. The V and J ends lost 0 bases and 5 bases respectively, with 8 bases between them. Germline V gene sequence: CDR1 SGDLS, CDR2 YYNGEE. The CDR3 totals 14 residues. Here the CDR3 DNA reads TGTGCCAGCAGCGTAGGGCGGTTTACCGGGGAGCTGTTTTTT. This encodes CASSVGRFTGELFF.

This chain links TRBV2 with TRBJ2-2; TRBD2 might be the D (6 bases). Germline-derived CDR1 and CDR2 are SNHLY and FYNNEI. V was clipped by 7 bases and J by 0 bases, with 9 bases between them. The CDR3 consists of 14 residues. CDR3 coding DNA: TGTGCCAGCAAGGAGGGCGCGAACACCGGGGAGCTGTTTTTT. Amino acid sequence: CASKEGANTGELFF.

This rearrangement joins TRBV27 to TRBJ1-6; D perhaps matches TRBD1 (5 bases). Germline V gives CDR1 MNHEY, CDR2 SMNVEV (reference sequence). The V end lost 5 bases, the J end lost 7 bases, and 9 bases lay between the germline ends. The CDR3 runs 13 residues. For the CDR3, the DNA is TGTGCCAGCAGTGGGGGGGTAAATTCACCCCTCCACTTT. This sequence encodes CASSGGVNSPLHF.

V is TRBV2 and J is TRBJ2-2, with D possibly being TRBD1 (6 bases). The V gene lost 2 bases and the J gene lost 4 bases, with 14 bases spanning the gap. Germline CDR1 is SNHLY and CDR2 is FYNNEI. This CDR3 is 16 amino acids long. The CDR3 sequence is CASSEIGGRSTGELFF. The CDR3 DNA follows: TGTGCCAGCAGTGAAATTGGGGGCCGGAGCACCGGGGAGCTGTTTTTT.

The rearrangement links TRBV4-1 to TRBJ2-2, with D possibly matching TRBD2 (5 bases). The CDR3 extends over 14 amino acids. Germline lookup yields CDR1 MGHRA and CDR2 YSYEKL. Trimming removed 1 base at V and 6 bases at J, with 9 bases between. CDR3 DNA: TGCGCCAGCAGCCAAGTTAACGGGGCCGGGGAGCTGTTTTTT. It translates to CASSQVNGAGELFF.

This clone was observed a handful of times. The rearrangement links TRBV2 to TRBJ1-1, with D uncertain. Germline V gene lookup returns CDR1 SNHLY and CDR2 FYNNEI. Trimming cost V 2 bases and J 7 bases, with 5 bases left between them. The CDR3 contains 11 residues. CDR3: CASSETYEAFF. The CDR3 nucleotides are TGTGCCAGCAGTGAAACTTATGAAGCTTTCTTT.

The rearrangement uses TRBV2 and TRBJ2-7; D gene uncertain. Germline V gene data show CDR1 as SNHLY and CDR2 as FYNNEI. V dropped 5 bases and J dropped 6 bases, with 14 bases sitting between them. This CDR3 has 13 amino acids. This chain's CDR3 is CASSLNQLLEQYF. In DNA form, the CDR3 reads TGTGCCAGCAGTCTCAACCAACTGCTCGAGCAGTACTTC.

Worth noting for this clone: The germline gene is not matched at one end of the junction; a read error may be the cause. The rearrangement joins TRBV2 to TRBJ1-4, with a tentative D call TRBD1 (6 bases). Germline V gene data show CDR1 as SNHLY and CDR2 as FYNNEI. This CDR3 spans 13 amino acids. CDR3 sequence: CASRQRTKGGQLF. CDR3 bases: TGTGCCAGCAGACAAAGGACGAAAGGGGGTCAGCTTTTT.

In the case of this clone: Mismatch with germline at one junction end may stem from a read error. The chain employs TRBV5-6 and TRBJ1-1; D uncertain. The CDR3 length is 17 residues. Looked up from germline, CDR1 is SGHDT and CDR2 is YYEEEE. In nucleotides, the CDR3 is TGTGCCAGCAGCCACGACTTACTGAGAGATACGAACTCTGAAGCTTTCTTT. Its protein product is CASSHDLLRDTNSEAFF. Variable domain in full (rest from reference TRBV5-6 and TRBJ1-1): DAGVTQSPTHLIKTRGQQVTLRCSPKSGHDTVSWYQQALGQGPQFIFQYYEEEERQRGNFPDRFSGHQFPNYSSELNVNALLLGDSALYLCASSHDLLRDTNSEAFFGQGTRLTVV.

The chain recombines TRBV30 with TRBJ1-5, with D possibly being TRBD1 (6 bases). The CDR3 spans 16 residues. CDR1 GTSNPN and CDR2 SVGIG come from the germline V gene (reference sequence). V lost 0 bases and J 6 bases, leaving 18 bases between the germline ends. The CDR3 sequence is CAWSVWGARLGQPQHF. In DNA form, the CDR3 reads TGTGCCTGGAGTGTGTGGGGGGCGCGACTTGGTCAGCCCCAGCATTTT. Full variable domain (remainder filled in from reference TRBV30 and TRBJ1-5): SQTIHQWPATLVQPVGSPLSLECTVEGTSNPNLYWYRQAAGRGLQLLFYSVGIGQISSEVPQNLSASRPQDRQFILSSKKLLLSDSGFYLCAWSVWGARLGQPQHFGDGTRLSIL.

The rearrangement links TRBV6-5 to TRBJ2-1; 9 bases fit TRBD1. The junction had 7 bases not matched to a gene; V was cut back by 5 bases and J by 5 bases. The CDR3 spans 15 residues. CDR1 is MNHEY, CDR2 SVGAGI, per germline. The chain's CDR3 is CASSPGTGLDNEQFF. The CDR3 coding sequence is TGTGCCAGCAGTCCCGGGACAGGGCTTGACAATGAGCAGTTCTTC.

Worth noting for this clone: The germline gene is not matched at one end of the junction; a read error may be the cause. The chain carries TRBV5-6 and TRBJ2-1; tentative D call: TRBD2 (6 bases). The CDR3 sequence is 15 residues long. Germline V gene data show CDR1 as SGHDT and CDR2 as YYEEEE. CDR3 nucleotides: TGTGCCAGCAACTTGGCCCCTAGCGAATACAATGAGCAGTTCTTC. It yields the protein CASNLAPSEYNEQFF.

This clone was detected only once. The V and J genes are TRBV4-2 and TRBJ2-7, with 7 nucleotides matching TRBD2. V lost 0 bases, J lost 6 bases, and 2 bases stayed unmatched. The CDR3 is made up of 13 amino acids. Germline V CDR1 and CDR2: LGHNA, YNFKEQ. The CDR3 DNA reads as TGTGCCAGCAGCCAAGAGGGAGGGGCCGAGCAGTACTTC. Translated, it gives CASSQEGGAEQYF.

Written as DNA, the CDR3 is TGTGCCAGTAGCCCGATCTGGGCTAGCGTTACCGACGAGCAGTACTTC. This sequence encodes CASSPIWASVTDEQYF. The V and J genes are TRBV19 and TRBJ2-7; TRBD2 is a possible D gene (6 bases). The CDR3 length is 16 residues. V was shortened by 6 bases and J by 5 bases, with 23 bases between the two germline ends. The germline V gene encodes CDR1 LNHDA and CDR2 SQIVND (reference sequence). Using reference TRBV19 and TRBJ2-7 for the parts outside the CDR3, the full variable domain is DGGITQSPKYLFRKEGQNVTLSCEQNLNHDAMYWYRQDPGQGLRLIYYSQIVNDFQKGDIAEGYSVSREKKESFPLTVTSAQKNPTAFYLCASSPIWASVTDEQYFGPGTRLTVT.

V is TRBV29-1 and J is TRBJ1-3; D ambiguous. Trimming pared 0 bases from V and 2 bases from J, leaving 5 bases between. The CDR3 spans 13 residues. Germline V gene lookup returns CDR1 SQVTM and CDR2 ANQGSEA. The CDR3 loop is CSVEDQPGNTIYF. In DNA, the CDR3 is TGCAGCGTTGAAGACCAGCCTGGAAACACCATATATTTT.

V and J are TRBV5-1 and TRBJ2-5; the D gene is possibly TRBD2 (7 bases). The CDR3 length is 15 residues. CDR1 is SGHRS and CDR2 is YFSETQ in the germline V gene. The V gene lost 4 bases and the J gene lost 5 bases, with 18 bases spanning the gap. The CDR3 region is CASSPLLPGGETQYF. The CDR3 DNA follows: TGCGCCAGCAGCCCGTTGTTGCCGGGGGGCGAGACCCAGTACTTC.